This T cell receptor beta chain was identified during a study of beta chain features in type 1 diabetes. Study-wide background: The examined sorted cells totaled fewer than 140 million across samples. The study's findings and limits: Junctions at VDJ sites from type 1 diabetes patients had fewer insertions and more deletions. TCRB CDR3s from Type 1 diabetes patients were moderately but significantly shorter in all four CD4+ subsets.

CDR3 length: 13 amino acids. V was pared by 8 bases and J by 1 base, with 2 bases of the junction left unmatched. From germline, CDR1 is SGHTA and CDR2 FQGTGA. TCRB transcripts that were expressed got sequenced, as all of the isolated RNA had been reverse transcribed. This table comes from immunoSEQ multiplex PCR, and its TCRdb copy is limited to in-frame clones, with some not included. Of 120,000 to 150,000 clones detected, 6.9% appear once; the ten largest clones hold approximately 1.5%. Naive, central memory, regulatory and stem cell-like memory cells within the CD4+ compartment were sorted using CD45RO/CCR7/CD25/CD127/CD95/CD27. The sample holds a few counts of this clone. The antigen is undetermined.

The source is a woman aged 25 to 39 in good health. The J gene is TRBJ2-3, the V gene TRBV7-3; 8 nucleotides align to TRBD1. Sequencing was performed on central memory CD4+ T cells from blood. The CDR3 sequence is CASADRGTDTQYF. CDR3 coding DNA: TGTGCCAGCGCGGACAGGGGCACAGATACGCAGTATTTT.